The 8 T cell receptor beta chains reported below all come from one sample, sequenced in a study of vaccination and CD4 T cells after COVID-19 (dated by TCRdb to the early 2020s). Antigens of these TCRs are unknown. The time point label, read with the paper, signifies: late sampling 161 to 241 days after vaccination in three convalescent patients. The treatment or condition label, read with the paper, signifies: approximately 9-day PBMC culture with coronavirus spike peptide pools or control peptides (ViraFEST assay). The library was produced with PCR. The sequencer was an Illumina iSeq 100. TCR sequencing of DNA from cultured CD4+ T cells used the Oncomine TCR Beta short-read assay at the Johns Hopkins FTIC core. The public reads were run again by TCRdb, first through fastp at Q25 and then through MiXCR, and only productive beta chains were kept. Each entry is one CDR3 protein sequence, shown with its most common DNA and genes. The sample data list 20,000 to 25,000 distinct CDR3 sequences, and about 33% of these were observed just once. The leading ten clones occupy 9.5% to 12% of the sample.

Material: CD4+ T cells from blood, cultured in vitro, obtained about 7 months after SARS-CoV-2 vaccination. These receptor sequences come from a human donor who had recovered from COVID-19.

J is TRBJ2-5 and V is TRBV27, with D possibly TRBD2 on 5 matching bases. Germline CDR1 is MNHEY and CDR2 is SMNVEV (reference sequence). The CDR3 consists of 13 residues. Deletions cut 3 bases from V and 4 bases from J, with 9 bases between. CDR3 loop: CASSFVGRETQYF. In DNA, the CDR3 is TGTGCCAGCAGTTTTGTAGGGAGAGAGACCCAGTACTTC.

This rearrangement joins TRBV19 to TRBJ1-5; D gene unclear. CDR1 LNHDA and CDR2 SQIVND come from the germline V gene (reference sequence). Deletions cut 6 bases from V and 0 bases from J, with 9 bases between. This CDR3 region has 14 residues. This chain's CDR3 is CASRSDNSNQPQHF. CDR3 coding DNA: TGTGCCAGTAGGTCGGATAATAGCAATCAGCCCCAGCATTTT.

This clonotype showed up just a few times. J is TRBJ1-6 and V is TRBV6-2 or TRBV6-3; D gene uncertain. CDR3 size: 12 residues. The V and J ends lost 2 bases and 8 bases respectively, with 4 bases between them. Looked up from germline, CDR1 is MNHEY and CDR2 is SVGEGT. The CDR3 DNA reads TGTGCCAGCAGTTACCTCCATTCACCCCTCCACTTT. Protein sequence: CASSYLHSPLHF.

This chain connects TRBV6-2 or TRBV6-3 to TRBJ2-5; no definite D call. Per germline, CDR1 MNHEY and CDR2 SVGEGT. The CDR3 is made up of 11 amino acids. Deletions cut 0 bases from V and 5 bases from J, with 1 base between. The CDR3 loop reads CASSYSETQYF. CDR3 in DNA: TGTGCCAGCAGTTACTCGGAGACCCAGTACTTC.

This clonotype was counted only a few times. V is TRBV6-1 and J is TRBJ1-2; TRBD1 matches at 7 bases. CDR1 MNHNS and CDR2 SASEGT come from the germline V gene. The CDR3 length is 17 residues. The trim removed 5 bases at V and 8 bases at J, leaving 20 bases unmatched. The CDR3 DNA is TGTGCCAGCAGTCTACGACAAGTCGAGGGGGCTGGAGAGGGCTACACCTTC. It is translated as CASSLRQVEGAGEGYTF.

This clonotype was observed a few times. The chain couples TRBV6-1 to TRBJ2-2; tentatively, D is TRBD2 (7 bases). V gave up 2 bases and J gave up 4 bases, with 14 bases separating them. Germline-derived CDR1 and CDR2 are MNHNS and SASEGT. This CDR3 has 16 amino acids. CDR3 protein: CASSEYGGGGTGELFF. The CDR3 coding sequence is TGTGCCAGCAGTGAATATGGGGGAGGGGGCACCGGGGAGCTGTTTTTT.

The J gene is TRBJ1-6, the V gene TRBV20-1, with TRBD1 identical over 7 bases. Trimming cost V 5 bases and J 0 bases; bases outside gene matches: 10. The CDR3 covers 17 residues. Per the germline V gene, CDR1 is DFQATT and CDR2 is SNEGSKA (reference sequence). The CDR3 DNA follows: TGCAGTGCTCGCCGACAGGGCGATAGCTCCTATAATTCACCCCTCCACTTT. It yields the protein CSARRQGDSSYNSPLHF.

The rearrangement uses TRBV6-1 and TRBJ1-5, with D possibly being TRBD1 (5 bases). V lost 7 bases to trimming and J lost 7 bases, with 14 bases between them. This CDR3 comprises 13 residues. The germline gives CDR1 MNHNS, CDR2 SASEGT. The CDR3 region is CASIMQGGQPQHF. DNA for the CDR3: TGTGCCAGCATCATGCAGGGAGGGCAGCCCCAGCATTTT.